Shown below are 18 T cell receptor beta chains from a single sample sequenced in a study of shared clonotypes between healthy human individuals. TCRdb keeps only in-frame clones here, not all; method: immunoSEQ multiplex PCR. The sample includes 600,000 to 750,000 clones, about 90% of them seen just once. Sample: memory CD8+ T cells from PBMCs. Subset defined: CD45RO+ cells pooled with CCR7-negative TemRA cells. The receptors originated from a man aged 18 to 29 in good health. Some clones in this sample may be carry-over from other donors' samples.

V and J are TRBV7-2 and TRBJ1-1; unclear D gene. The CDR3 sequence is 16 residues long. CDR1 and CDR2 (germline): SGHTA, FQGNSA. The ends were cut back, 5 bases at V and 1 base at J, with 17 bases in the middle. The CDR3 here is CASSLHWTFGNTEAFF. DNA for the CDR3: TGTGCCAGCAGCCTCCATTGGACTTTCGGGAACACTGAAGCTTTCTTT.

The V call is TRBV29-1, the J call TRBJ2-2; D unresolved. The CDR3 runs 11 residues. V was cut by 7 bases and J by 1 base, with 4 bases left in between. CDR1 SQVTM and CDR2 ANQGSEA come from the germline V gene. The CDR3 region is CSGENTGELFF. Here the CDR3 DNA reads TGCAGCGGAGAGAACACCGGGGAGCTGTTTTTT.

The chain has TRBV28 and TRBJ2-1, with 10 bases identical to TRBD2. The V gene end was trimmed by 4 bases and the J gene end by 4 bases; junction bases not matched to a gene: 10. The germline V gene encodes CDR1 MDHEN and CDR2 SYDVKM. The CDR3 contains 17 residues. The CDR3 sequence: CASSSPLLAGKYNEQFF. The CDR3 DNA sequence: TGTGCCAGCAGTTCCCCCCTACTAGCGGGAAAGTACAATGAGCAGTTCTTC.

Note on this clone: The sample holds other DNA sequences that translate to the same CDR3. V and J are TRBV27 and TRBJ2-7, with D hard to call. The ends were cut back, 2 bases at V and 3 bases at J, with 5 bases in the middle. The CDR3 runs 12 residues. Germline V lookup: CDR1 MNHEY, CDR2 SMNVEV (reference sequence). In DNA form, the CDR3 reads TGTGCCAGCAGTTTAATGGGCTACGAGCAGTACTTC. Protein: CASSLMGYEQYF.

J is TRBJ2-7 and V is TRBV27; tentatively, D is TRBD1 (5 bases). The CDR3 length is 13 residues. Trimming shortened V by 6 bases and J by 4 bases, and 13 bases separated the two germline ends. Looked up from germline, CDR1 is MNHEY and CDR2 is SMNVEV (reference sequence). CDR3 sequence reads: CASSPRAGYEQYF. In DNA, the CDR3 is TGTGCCAGCAGCCCTAGGGCAGGGTACGAGCAGTACTTC.

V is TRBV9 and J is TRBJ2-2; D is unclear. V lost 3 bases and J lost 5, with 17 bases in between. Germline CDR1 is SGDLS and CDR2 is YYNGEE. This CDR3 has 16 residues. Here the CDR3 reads CASSEGEVLRTGELFF. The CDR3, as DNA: TGTGCCAGCAGCGAGGGTGAGGTACTAAGAACCGGGGAGCTGTTTTTT.

The CDR3 reads CASRPRAGVGTGELFF. Here the CDR3 DNA reads TGTGCCAGCAGACCCCGAGCGGGAGTCGGGACCGGGGAGCTGTTTTTT. J is TRBJ2-2 and V is TRBV6-6, with 8 bases identical to TRBD2. Trimming at V came to 6 bases and at J to 5 bases, leaving 11 bases not matched to a gene. Germline assignment: CDR1 MNHNY and CDR2 SVGAGI (reference sequence). This CDR3 contains 16 residues.

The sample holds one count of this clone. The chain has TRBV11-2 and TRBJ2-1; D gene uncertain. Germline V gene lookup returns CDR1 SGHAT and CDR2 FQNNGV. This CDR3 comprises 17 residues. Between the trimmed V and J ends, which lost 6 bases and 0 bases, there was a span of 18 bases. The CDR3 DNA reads TGTGCCAGCAGACCCCCGTCCGTCTATAGCTCCTACAATGAGCAGTTCTTC. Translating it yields CASRPPSVYSSYNEQFF.

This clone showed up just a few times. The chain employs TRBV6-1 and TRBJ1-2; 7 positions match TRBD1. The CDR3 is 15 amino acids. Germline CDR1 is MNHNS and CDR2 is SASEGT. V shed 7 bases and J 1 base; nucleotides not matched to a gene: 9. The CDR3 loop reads CASTQWTGSNYGYTF. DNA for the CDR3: TGTGCCAGCACCCAATGGACAGGAAGTAACTATGGCTACACCTTC.

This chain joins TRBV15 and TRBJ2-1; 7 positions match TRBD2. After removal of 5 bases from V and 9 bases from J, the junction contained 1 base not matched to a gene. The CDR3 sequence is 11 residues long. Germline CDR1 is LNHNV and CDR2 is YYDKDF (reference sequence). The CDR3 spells CATSGEGEQFF. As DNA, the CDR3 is TGTGCCACCAGCGGGGAGGGTGAGCAGTTCTTC.

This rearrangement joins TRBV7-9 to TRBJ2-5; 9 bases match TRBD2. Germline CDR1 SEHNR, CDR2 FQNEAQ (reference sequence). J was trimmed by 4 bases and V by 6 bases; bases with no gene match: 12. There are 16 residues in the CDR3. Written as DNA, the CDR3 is TGTGCCAGCAGTCCTTGGGCGGGAGGGCCGGCAGAGACCCAGTACTTC. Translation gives CASSPWAGGPAETQYF.

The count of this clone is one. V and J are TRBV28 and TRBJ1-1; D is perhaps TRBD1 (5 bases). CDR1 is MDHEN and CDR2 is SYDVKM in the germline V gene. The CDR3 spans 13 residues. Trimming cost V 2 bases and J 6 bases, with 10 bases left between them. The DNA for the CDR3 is TGTGCCAGCAGTTTAGGGGGGTCCCCTGAAGCTTTCTTT. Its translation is CASSLGGSPEAFF.

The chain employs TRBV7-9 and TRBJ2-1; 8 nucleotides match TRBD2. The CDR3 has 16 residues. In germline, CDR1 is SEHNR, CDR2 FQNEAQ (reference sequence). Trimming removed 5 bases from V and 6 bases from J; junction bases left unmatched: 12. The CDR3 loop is CASSIEAGAVRNEQFF. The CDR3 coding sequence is TGTGCCAGCAGCATCGAAGCGGGAGCTGTTCGCAATGAGCAGTTCTTC. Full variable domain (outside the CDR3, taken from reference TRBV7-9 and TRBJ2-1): DTGVSQNPRHKITKRGQNVTFRCDPISEHNRLYWYRQTLGQGPEFLTYFQNEAQLEKSRLLSDRFSAERPKGSFSTLEIQRTEQGDSAMYLCASSIEAGAVRNEQFFGPGTRLTVL.

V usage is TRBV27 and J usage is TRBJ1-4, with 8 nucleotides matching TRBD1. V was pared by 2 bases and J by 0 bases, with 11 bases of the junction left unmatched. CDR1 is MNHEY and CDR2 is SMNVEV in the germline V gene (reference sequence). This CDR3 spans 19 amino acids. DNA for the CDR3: TGTGCCAGCAGTTTACGCAGGGGGCGCGGAAAGGCAACTAATGAAAAACTGTTTTTT. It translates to CASSLRRGRGKATNEKLFF.

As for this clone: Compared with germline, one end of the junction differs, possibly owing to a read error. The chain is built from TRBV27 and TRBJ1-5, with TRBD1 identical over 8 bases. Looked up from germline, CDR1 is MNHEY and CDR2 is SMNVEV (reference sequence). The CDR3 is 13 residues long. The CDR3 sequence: CASSLVAGTGLNF. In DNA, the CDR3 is TGTGCCAGCAGTTTAGTAGCTGGGACAGGTCTGAATTTT.

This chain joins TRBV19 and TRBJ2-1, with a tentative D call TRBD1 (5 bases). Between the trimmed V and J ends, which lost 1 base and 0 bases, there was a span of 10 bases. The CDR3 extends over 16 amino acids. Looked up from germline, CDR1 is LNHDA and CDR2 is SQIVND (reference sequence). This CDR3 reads CASSIAHRSSYNEQFF. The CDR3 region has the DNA TGTGCCAGTAGTATAGCCCACAGGAGCTCCTACAATGAGCAGTTCTTC.

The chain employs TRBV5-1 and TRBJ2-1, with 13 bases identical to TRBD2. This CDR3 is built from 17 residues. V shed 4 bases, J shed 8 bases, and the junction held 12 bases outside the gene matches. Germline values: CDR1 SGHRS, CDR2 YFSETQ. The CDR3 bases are TGCGCCAGCAGCCCTAGACCCGGGACTAGCGGGGCGGATGAGCAGTTCTTC. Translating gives CASSPRPGTSGADEQFF. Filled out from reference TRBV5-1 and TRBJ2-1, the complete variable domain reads KAGVTQTPRYLIKTRGQQVTLSCSPISGHRSVSWYQQTPGQGLQFLFEYFSETQRNKGNFPGRFSGRQFSNSRSEMNVSTLELGDSALYLCASSPRPGTSGADEQFFGPGTRLTVL.

The CDR3 spells CASSPAINEQFF. The DNA of the CDR3 is TGTGCCAGCAGCCCAGCTATCAATGAGCAGTTCTTC. The genes are TRBV7-9 and TRBJ2-1; D not resolved. Trimming took off 5 bases at V and 6 bases at J, with 8 bases between the two ends. The germline V gene has CDR1 SEHNR and CDR2 FQNEAQ (reference sequence). The CDR3 loop spans 12 amino acids.